The 5 T cell receptor beta chains in this list originate from one sample, sequenced in a study of cytomegalovirus exposure and HLA in healthy donors (TCRdb year 2017). The library relied on the immunoSEQ multiplex PCR assay. The multiplex PCR relied on a mix of 60 forward primers for TCR Vbeta segments and 13 reverse primers for TCR Jbeta segments. The source is immuneACCESS, and TCRdb retained only in-frame sequences with V and J called. Part of the clones is not carried over; for the studies checked, unresolved V genes explain less than half of this, and the remainder is unexplained. The sample profile shows over 100,000 clones; approximately 78% of them were found once. Clones ranked in the top ten supply over 1.2% of the sample. Sequenced: PBMCs. These receptors were obtained from a female donor in good health and CMV-seronegative.

There are a few counts of this clone. The V call is TRBV7-2, the J call TRBJ2-7, with D perhaps matching TRBD2 (7 bases). The germline V gene encodes CDR1 SGHTA and CDR2 FQGNSA. This CDR3 has 18 residues. V shed 5 bases and J shed 0 bases, with 23 bases lying between them. CDR3 residues: CASSVRGLSGFSSYEQYF. The DNA of the CDR3 is TGTGCCAGCAGCGTCAGGGGTCTTAGCGGGTTTAGCTCCTACGAGCAGTACTTC. Full variable domain (outside the CDR3, taken from reference TRBV7-2 and TRBJ2-7): GAGVSQSPSNKVTEKGKDVELRCDPISGHTALYWYRQSLGQGLEFLIYFQGNSAPDKSGLPSDRFSAERTGGSVSTLTIQRTQQEDSAVYLCASSVRGLSGFSSYEQYFGPGTRLTVT.

This clone was picked up one time. This sequence joins TRBV25-1 and TRBJ2-3, with D possibly being TRBD1 (5 bases). The V gene lost 2 bases and the J gene lost 2 bases, with 8 bases spanning the gap. CDR1 and CDR2 from the germline V gene are MGHDK and SYGVNS. There are 14 residues in the CDR3. The CDR3 here is CASSEGHYTDTQYF. The CDR3 DNA reads as TGTGCCAGCAGTGAAGGACATTACACAGATACGCAGTATTTT.

This clone was detected only a few times. The chain combines TRBV5-5 with TRBJ1-5; no clear D. The V and J ends lost 0 bases and 0 bases respectively, with 7 bases between them. From germline, CDR1 is SGHKS and CDR2 YYEKEE (reference sequence). CDR3 length: 15 residues. CDR3 in amino acids: CASSLEPNSNQPQHF. The CDR3 DNA sequence: TGTGCCAGCAGCTTGGAGCCCAATAGCAATCAGCCCCAGCATTTT. Using reference TRBV5-5 and TRBJ1-5 for the parts outside the CDR3, the full variable domain is DAGVTQSPTHLIKTRGQQVTLRCSPISGHKSVSWYQQVLGQGPQFIFQYYEKEERGRGNFPDRFSARQFPNYSSELNVNALLLGDSALYLCASSLEPNSNQPQHFGDGTRLSIL.

This clone was observed a handful of times. The chain is built from TRBV28 and TRBJ2-5; 9 bases are a match to TRBD2. CDR3 length: 14 residues. The germline V gene encodes CDR1 MDHEN and CDR2 SYDVKM. V trimming: 6 bases; J trimming: 7 bases; junction bases outside the gene matches: 9. CDR3: CASSPLGGGGTQYF. CDR3 sequence (DNA): TGTGCCAGCAGCCCCCTAGGCGGGGGGGGGACCCAGTACTTC.

The CDR3 is CASSQDRLAGGADTQYF. CDR3 sequence (DNA): TGCGCCAGCAGCCAAGATCGGCTAGCGGGAGGGGCAGATACGCAGTATTTT. The gene calls are TRBV4-3 and TRBJ2-3; TRBD2 aligns across 12 bases. CDR3 length: 17 amino acids. Germline CDR1 reads LGHNA; CDR2 reads YSLEER. V dropped 0 bases and J dropped 4; count of bases not matched to a gene: 5.